The sequence of this TCR beta chain was determined in a study of blood T cell repertoires in COVID-19 (dated by TCRdb to about 2020). Context from the whole study: Samples from collaborators originated in the United States, Italy and Spain and spanned both the acute and convalescent phases of COVID-19. The samples were drawn from two sources: the first 160 participants of the ongoing ImmuneRACE study, and 1,254 subjects contributed by 6 global collaborators. The repertoires were made available in a free public database intended to serve as a resource for research on the immune response to SARS-CoV-2. The sample metadata nearly always contained a de-identified subject ID, COVID-19 status, age in years and sex. The dataset comprised deeply sampled blood TCRbeta repertoires from subjects exposed to, actively infected with, or recovered from COVID-19. The material from the prospective study consisted of cDNA or gDNA derived from T cells, B-cell-depleted T cells, or PBMCs. Where HLA class I and class II types were available, the types were taken from metadata supplied by the sample provider, not from assay-based typing.

Looking up the germline V gene yields CDR1 SGHVS and CDR2 FQNEAQ. The germline V end is reduced by 5 bases and the J end by 5 bases; junction bases left unmatched: 10. The CDR3 spans 15 residues, from the cysteine through the phenylalanine. Only the CDR3 portion is preserved as DNA: 45 bases, with reading frame beginning at the first base. Results and caveats for the whole study, not just this receptor: The quantity of clinical and demographic metadata differed by source and by participant and was supplied without curation.

Another Seattle source contributed samples from volunteer blood donors who had recovered from COVID-19. Collaborating institutions collected whole blood in K2EDTA tubes following their own protocols. For TCRbeta analysis, collaborators shipped samples in one of three forms: frozen whole blood, isolated PBMCs, or DNA extracted from either of those sample types. As to this clone: What antigen it recognizes has not been identified. Base qualities are not recorded, but no much larger clone differs from it by a single base.

TCRbeta CDR3 regions were amplified from genomic DNA using the immunoSEQ Assay, a bias-controlled multiplex PCR. Per the authors' processing: Within the assay, amplification of reference gene primers was used to estimate how many nucleated cells each sample contained. Sequence reads were collapsed and filtered to measure the absolute abundance of every unique TCRbeta CDR3 rearrangement. Productive Simpson clonality was computed per sample as the square root of Simpson's diversity index over productive rearrangements. Here the immuneACCESS table is served through TCRdb, limited to in-frame sequences with V and J called. Missing clones are a known gap in these copies; in checked studies unresolved V genes cover under half, and the rest lacks a known reason. V, J and clone size were drawn from that table, and D and trimming were deduced from the DNA. The sample table contains about 240,000 clones; only one count was recorded for 70% to 90% of them. 0.99% of the sample rests with the top ten.

The sequence came from a woman aged 40 to 50 who had recovered from COVID-19. The V and J segments used are TRBV7-8 and TRBJ2-7, with 9 junctional bases fitting TRBD2. The sequenced material came from peripheral blood. The DNA sequence reads TGTGCCAGCAGCCCACTAGCGGGTGCGAACCACGAGCAGTACTTC. The encoded protein is CASSPLAGANHEQYF. The reference TRBV7-8 and TRBJ2-7 proteins fill in what lies around the CDR3, so the full variable domain reads GAGVSQSPRYKVAKRGQDVALRCDPISGHVSLFWYQQALGQGPEFLTYFQNEAQLDKSGLPSDRFFAERPEGSVSTLKIQRTQQEDSAVYLCASSPLAGANHEQYFGPGTRLTVT.